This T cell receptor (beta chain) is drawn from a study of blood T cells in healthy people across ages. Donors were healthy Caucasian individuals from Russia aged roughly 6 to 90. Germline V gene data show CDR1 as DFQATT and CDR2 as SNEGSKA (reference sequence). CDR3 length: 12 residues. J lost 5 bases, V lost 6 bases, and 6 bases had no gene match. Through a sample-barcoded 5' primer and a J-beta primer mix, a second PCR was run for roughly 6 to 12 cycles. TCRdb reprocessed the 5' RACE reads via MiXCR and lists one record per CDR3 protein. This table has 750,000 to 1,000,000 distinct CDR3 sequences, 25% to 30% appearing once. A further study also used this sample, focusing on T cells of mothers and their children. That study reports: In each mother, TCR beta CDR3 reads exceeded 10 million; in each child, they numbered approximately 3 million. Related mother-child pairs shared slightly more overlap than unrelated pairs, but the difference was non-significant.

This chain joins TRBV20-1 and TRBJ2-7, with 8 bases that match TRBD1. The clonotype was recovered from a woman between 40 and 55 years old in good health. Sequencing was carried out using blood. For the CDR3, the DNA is TGCAGTGCAAGGACAGGGTTGGACGAGCAGTACTTC. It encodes CSARTGLDEQYF.